A single sample is the source of the 26 T cell receptor beta chains below, sequenced in a study of blood T cells in healthy people across ages. Then a second PCR, running about 7 to 11 cycles, was carried out with a sample-barcoded 5' primer and a J-beta primer mix. TCRdb re-derived calls from the 5' RACE reads in MiXCR, one entry per CDR3 protein. Here the sample spans some 700,000 distinct CDR3 sequences, approximately 21% being singletons. The sequenced sample consisted of blood. The receptors stem from a man between 65 and 85 years old in good health.

The V gene is TRBV7-9, the J gene TRBJ2-1; 9 bases are a match to TRBD2. V was pared by 5 bases and J by 5 bases, with 4 bases of the junction left unmatched. The germline gives CDR1 SEHNR, CDR2 FQNEAQ (reference sequence). The CDR3 spans 14 residues. The CDR3 DNA follows: TGTGCCAGCAGCCGACTAGCGGACAACAATGAGCAGTTCTTC. It is translated as CASSRLADNNEQFF.

The rearrangement joins TRBV5-6 to TRBJ2-4; the D call may be TRBD1 or TRBD2 (7 bases each). This CDR3 contains 16 residues. Trimming cost V 6 bases and J 3 bases, with 19 bases left between them. CDR1 is SGHDT, CDR2 YYEEEE, per germline. This CDR3 is CASTLFRGGGKNIQYF. Here the CDR3 DNA reads TGTGCCAGCACCCTATTCAGGGGGGGTGGCAAAAACATTCAGTACTTC.

A few counts support this clonotype. The chain has TRBV9 and TRBJ1-1, with 7 bases aligning to TRBD1. The germline gives CDR1 SGDLS, CDR2 YYNGEE. V was pared by 0 bases and J by 6 bases, with 11 bases of the junction left unmatched. This CDR3 is 16 amino acids long. The CDR3 is CASSVAGAGGLAEAFF. The CDR3, as DNA: TGTGCCAGCAGCGTAGCTGGAGCAGGGGGTTTGGCTGAAGCTTTCTTT.

The CDR3 DNA reads TGTGCCAGCAGTGCTGGCAATGAGCAGTTCTTC. It yields the protein CASSAGNEQFF. The chain carries TRBV28 and TRBJ2-5; unclear D gene. The closer fit of TRBJ2-1 to the DNA end suggests the J call may be wrong. CDR1 MDHEN and CDR2 SYDVKM come from the germline V gene. The CDR3 loop spans 11 amino acids.

This clonotype is a singleton in its sample. V gene TRBV20-1 combines with J gene TRBJ2-5; 9 bases are shared with TRBD1. The CDR3 loop spans 13 amino acids. Germline V gene sequence: CDR1 DFQATT, CDR2 SNEGSKA (reference sequence). Unmatched junction bases numbered 8, after V lost 5 bases and J lost 7 bases. CDR3 loop: CSAWTGAKGTQYF. In DNA, the CDR3 is TGCAGTGCTTGGACAGGGGCAAAAGGGACCCAGTACTTC.

This clonotype was counted a few times. The chain carries TRBV19 and TRBJ1-1, with 9 bases matching TRBD1. V was clipped by 7 bases and J by 6 bases; unmatched bases: 9. Germline assignment: CDR1 LNHDA and CDR2 SQIVND (reference sequence). The CDR3 extends over 14 amino acids. The chain's CDR3 is CASTPPGQGAEAFF. CDR3 nucleotide sequence: TGTGCCAGTACCCCGCCGGGACAGGGAGCTGAAGCTTTCTTT.

The chain has TRBV7-2 and TRBJ1-2; tentative D call: TRBD1 (6 bases). The CDR3 runs 15 residues. Deletions cut 5 bases from V and 6 bases from J, with 19 bases between. Germline V gives CDR1 SGHTA, CDR2 FQGNSA. DNA for the CDR3: TGTGCCAGCAGCATAGGGGGGAGCAGGGTGGATGGCTACACCTTC. Encoded protein: CASSIGGSRVDGYTF.

The sample holds a few counts of this clonotype. This rearrangement joins TRBV12-3 or TRBV12-4 to TRBJ2-2, with D possibly TRBD1 on 6 matching bases. CDR3 length: 15 residues. V shed 3 bases and J shed 2 bases, with 10 bases lying between them. The CDR3 loop reads CASSFPGHNTGELFF. In DNA form, the CDR3 reads TGTGCCAGCAGTTTTCCGGGACACAACACCGGGGAGCTGTTTTTT.

This chain uses TRBV20-1 with TRBJ2-4; D not certain. The CDR3 runs 14 residues. CDR1 is DFQATT, CDR2 SNEGSKA, per germline (reference sequence). V was cut by 2 bases and J by 2 bases, with 10 bases left in between. The chain's CDR3 is CSARSTVPKNIQYF. In DNA, the CDR3 is TGCAGTGCTAGAAGTACAGTTCCCAAAAACATTCAGTACTTC.

The chain joins TRBV28 to TRBJ2-1, with D uncertain. V lost 7 bases and J 6 bases, leaving 10 bases between the germline ends. The CDR3 runs 12 residues. Germline V gene data show CDR1 as MDHEN and CDR2 as SYDVKM. The CDR3 bases are TGTGCCAGCATTAATCCATCCAATGAGCAGTTCTTC. This sequence encodes CASINPSNEQFF. The entire variable domain, with the rest obtained from reference TRBV28 and TRBJ2-1, is as follows: DVKVTQSSRYLVKRTGEKVFLECVQDMDHENMFWYRQDPGLGLRLIYFSYDVKMKEKGDIPEGYSVSREKKERFSLILESASTNQTSMYLCASINPSNEQFFGPGTRLTVL.

This clonotype was detected only a few times. The chain links TRBV18 to TRBJ1-5; D is possibly TRBD1 (6 bases). Trimming cost V 0 bases and J 2 bases, with 14 bases left between them. The CDR3 is 17 residues long. Looked up from germline, CDR1 is KGHSH and CDR2 is LQKENI. In nucleotides, the CDR3 is TGTGCCAGCTCACCACCGGGGGGGCGCTATGGCAATCAGCCCCAGCATTTT. This encodes CASSPPGGRYGNQPQHF.

The V call is TRBV27, the J call TRBJ1-2; D might be TRBD1 (5 bases). CDR1 and CDR2 from the germline V gene are MNHEY and SMNVEV (reference sequence). This CDR3 is 14 amino acids long. V gave up 5 bases and J gave up 1 base, with 11 bases separating them. The CDR3 region has the DNA TGTGCCAGCAGTCTGGGGGGGATTAACTATGGCTACACCTTC. Translated: CASSLGGINYGYTF.

The rearrangement links TRBV20-1 to TRBJ2-2; D is unresolved. CDR1 DFQATT and CDR2 SNEGSKA come from the germline V gene (reference sequence). This CDR3 is 11 amino acids long. V was pared by 5 bases and J by 8 bases, with 9 bases between. The CDR3 is CSASARGELFF. The CDR3 bases are TGCAGTGCTTCCGCTCGGGGGGAGCTGTTTTTT.

Only a few counts were recorded for this clonotype. The junction departs from germline at one end; a sequencing error may be responsible. This rearrangement joins TRBV19 to TRBJ2-3; 10 positions agree with TRBD1. The CDR3 spans 16 residues. Germline V CDR1 and CDR2: LNHDA, SQIVND (reference sequence). CDR3 in amino acids: CASSSGQGPYTDTRYF. Here the CDR3 DNA reads TGTGCCAGTAGTTCGGGACAGGGGCCCTACACAGATACGCGGTATTTT.

This rearrangement joins TRBV5-1 to TRBJ2-7; D is perhaps TRBD1 (5 bases). CDR3 size: 15 residues. The V gene's germline CDR1 is SGHRS and CDR2 YFSETQ. Trimming removed 0 bases from V and 3 bases from J, with 13 bases in between. The CDR3 here is CASSLGQLGHYEQYV. CDR3 nucleotide sequence: TGCGCCAGCAGCTTGGGACAGTTAGGCCACTACGAGCAGTACGTC.

As to this clonotype: Compared with germline, one end of the junction differs, possibly owing to a read error. The rearrangement links TRBV9 to TRBJ1-1, with D perhaps matching TRBD1 (5 bases). The length of the CDR3 is 15 residues. Germline V gives CDR1 SGDLS, CDR2 YYNGEE. The CDR3 bases are TGTGCCAGCAGCGTAGACGGGACCGCTTTTACTGAAGCTCTCTTT. Protein product: CASSVDGTAFTEALF.

The V gene is TRBV9, the J gene TRBJ1-1; 7 bases are a match to TRBD1. CDR1 and CDR2 (germline): SGDLS, YYNGEE. The CDR3 loop spans 15 amino acids. V lost 3 bases to trimming and J lost 1 base; unmatched junction nucleotides: 6. CDR3 bases: TGTGCCAGCAGCGCCATGACAGGGACGAACACTGAAGCTTTCTTT. The encoded protein is CASSAMTGTNTEAFF.

The rearrangement joins TRBV5-1 to TRBJ2-5, with D unresolved. The CDR3 spans 14 residues. Trimming took 5 bases from V and 5 from J, leaving 16 bases between them. Germline-derived CDR1 and CDR2 are SGHRS and YFSETQ. The CDR3 DNA reads TGCGCCAGCAGTACAATACCCCTGGGGGAGACCCAGTACTTC. It translates to CASSTIPLGETQYF.

This clonotype has more than one count but fewer than ten. The chain uses TRBV18 and TRBJ1-2, with D perhaps TRBD1 (5 bases). Germline CDR1 KGHSH, CDR2 LQKENI. V was clipped by 3 bases and J by 8 bases, with 16 bases between them. This CDR3 region has 14 residues. CDR3 coding DNA: TGTGCCAGCTCACCCACGGGACGGGCTGGCGGCTACACCTTC. Amino acid sequence: CASSPTGRAGGYTF.

This clonotype was recorded once. The chain couples TRBV28 to TRBJ1-5; D ambiguous. The CDR3 length is 18 residues. Trimming removed 6 bases at V and 0 bases at J, with 21 bases between. Germline loops: CDR1 MDHEN, CDR2 SYDVKM. Written as DNA, the CDR3 is TGTGCCAGCAGGGGGTTGATGACATACCGACATAGCAATCAGCCCCAGCATTTT. This translates into CASRGLMTYRHSNQPQHF.

This clonotype came up a few times. V gene TRBV3-1 combines with J gene TRBJ1-4; a possible D gene is TRBD1 (5 bases). The CDR3 sequence is 16 residues long. CDR1 is LGHDT and CDR2 is YNNKEL in the germline V gene (reference sequence). Trimming left V 2 bases short and J 4 bases short, with 14 bases between. CDR3 region: CASSQYGTIDNEKLFF. Written as DNA, the CDR3 is TGTGCCAGCAGCCAATACGGGACGATTGATAATGAAAAACTGTTTTTT.

The CDR3 coding sequence is TGCAGCGTTGAGGGAGCGGGGTCCTACAATGAGCAGTTCTTC. Amino acids: CSVEGAGSYNEQFF. The V and J genes are TRBV29-1 and TRBJ2-1, with 7 bases lining up with TRBD2. The length of the CDR3 is 14 residues. Looked up from germline, CDR1 is SQVTM and CDR2 is ANQGSEA. The ends lost 3 bases at V and 1 base at J; junction bases unmatched: 3.

The chain recombines TRBV24-1 with TRBJ2-1; 7 nucleotides line up with TRBD1. J was trimmed by 10 bases and V by 4 bases; bases with no gene match: 3. The CDR3 has 12 amino acids. Per the germline V gene, CDR1 is KGHDR and CDR2 is SFDVKD. The CDR3 DNA reads TGTGCCACCAGTGACCCGGACAGGGAGCAGTTCTTC. Protein product: CATSDPDREQFF.

In this sample, this clonotype turned up a few times. The chain combines TRBV12-3 or TRBV12-4 with TRBJ1-2; no definite D call. The V gene lost 3 bases and the J gene lost 2 bases, with 7 bases spanning the gap. CDR3 length equals 13 residues. CDR3 nucleotides: TGTGCCAGCAGTTTCACGGTGAACTATGGCTACACCTTC. Its protein is CASSFTVNYGYTF.

The chain has TRBV29-1 and TRBJ1-2; D is perhaps TRBD1 (6 bases). Deletions cut 0 bases from V and 4 bases from J, with 9 bases between. Germline assignment: CDR1 SQVTM and CDR2 ANQGSEA. CDR3 size: 13 residues. The CDR3 here is CSVEDKGGYGYTF. The CDR3 DNA is TGCAGCGTTGAAGATAAAGGGGGCTATGGCTACACCTTC.

The J gene is TRBJ1-1, the V gene TRBV7-9; the D is unclear. The CDR3 extends over 17 amino acids. Trimming cost V 5 bases and J 0 bases, with 19 bases left between them. Germline V CDR1 and CDR2: SEHNR, FQNEAQ (reference sequence). Here the CDR3 DNA reads TGTGCCAGCAGCCCCCTACCCGTGTTTAAGCTGAACACTGAAGCTTTCTTT. As protein: CASSPLPVFKLNTEAFF.